One sample yielded the 30 T cell receptor beta chains listed below, sequenced in a study of T cells in Graves' hyperthyroidism and ophthalmopathy. Amplified regions were TCR beta CDR3 sequences from RNA transcripts. With the HTBI primer set, the TCR CDR3 went through a first round of RT-PCR. Each CDR3 protein is one row after TCRdb ran MiXCR on the multiplex PCR reads. The sample lists about 570,000 distinct CDR3 sequences, 35% to 55% occurring once. The sample consisted of peripheral blood or thyroid tissue (not recorded which). All receptors derive from an adult woman with Graves' disease, either hyperthyroidism or ophthalmopathy (not recorded which).

In this sample, this clonotype turned up many times. The V and J genes are TRBV5-1 and TRBJ1-4; D is uncertain. The CDR3 runs 14 residues. In germline, CDR1 is SGHRS, CDR2 YFSETQ. Trimming took off 2 bases at V and 0 bases at J, with 5 bases between the two ends. The CDR3 is CASSLDSTNEKLFF. The CDR3 DNA sequence: TGCGCCAGCAGCTTAGACTCAACTAATGAAAAACTGTTTTTT.

The V call is TRBV10-2, the J call TRBJ1-2; TRBD1 aligns across 9 bases. Trimming took 1 base from V and 4 from J; bases not matched to a gene: 7. The CDR3 sequence is 16 residues long. Germline lookup yields CDR1 WSHSY and CDR2 SAAADI. In DNA, the CDR3 is TGCGCCAGCAGTGAGTGGGCCGGGACAGGGCTCTATGGCTACACCTTC. As protein: CASSEWAGTGLYGYTF.

This clonotype was seen ten or more times. The J gene is TRBJ2-7, the V gene TRBV4-2; TRBD1 aligns across 7 bases. Trimming at V came to 1 base and at J to 2 bases, leaving 11 bases not matched to a gene. CDR1 and CDR2 (germline): LGHNA, YNFKEQ. The CDR3 has 17 residues. The CDR3 DNA reads as TGTGCCAGCAGCCAAGCCAAAAGAAGGGGGCCTACCTACGAGCAGTACTTC. It encodes CASSQAKRRGPTYEQYF.

The rearrangement uses TRBV28 and TRBJ1-1, with no clear D. The V and J ends lost 10 bases and 0 bases respectively, with 9 bases between them. Germline-derived CDR1 and CDR2 are MDHEN and SYDVKM. The CDR3 is 12 residues long. This CDR3 is CATELMNTEAFF. CDR3 nucleotides: TGTGCCACCGAGCTCATGAACACTGAAGCTTTCTTT.

The chain couples TRBV2 to TRBJ1-6; D is ambiguous. This CDR3 contains 16 residues. CDR1 and CDR2 (germline): SNHLY, FYNNEI. The germline V and J ends were trimmed by 6 bases and 7 bases, with 19 bases remaining between them. The CDR3: CASSLARTHGNSPLHF. The CDR3 region has the DNA TGTGCCAGCAGCCTTGCGCGGACCCATGGCAATTCACCCCTCCACTTT. Variable domain in full (rest from reference TRBV2 and TRBJ1-6): EPEVTQTPSHQVTQMGQEVILRCVPISNHLYFYWYRQILGQKVEFLVSFYNNEISEKSEIFDDQFSVERPDGSNFTLKIRSTKLEDSAMYFCASSLARTHGNSPLHFGNGTRLTVT.

As DNA, the CDR3 is TGCGCCAGCAGCTTGGTGCAGGGTTATGAGGCCAACGTCCTGACTTTC. It yields the protein CASSLVQGYEANVLTF. The chain employs TRBV5-1 and TRBJ2-6; D perhaps matches TRBD1 (5 bases). The ends were cut back, 0 bases at V and 6 bases at J, with 13 bases in the middle. There are 16 residues in the CDR3. CDR1 is SGHRS, CDR2 YFSETQ, per germline.

This clonotype was detected many times. V usage is TRBV29-1 and J usage is TRBJ2-7, with D possibly TRBD2 on 6 matching bases. The CDR3 sequence is 11 residues long. V was pared by 7 bases and J by 4 bases, with 11 bases between. Germline V gives CDR1 SQVTM, CDR2 ANQGSEA. The CDR3, as DNA: TGCAGCGGGACGCGGGGTTACGAGCAGTACTTC. This sequence encodes CSGTRGYEQYF.

V is TRBV29-1 and J is TRBJ1-1; unclear D gene. Per germline, CDR1 SQVTM and CDR2 ANQGSEA. The CDR3 totals 12 residues. The ends were cut back, 3 bases at V and 4 bases at J, with 9 bases in the middle. Here the CDR3 DNA reads TGCAGCGTTGATGGCAGCGCCACTGAAGCTTTCTTT. This gives the protein CSVDGSATEAFF.

The chain has TRBV2 and TRBJ1-2, with no clear D. This CDR3 has 13 residues. Trimming removed 5 bases at V and 2 bases at J, with 9 bases between. Germline V gene data show CDR1 as SNHLY and CDR2 as FYNNEI. The chain's CDR3 is CASSQDINYGYTF. CDR3 bases: TGTGCCAGCAGTCAAGATATAAACTATGGCTACACCTTC. Using reference TRBV2 and TRBJ1-2 for the parts outside the CDR3, the full variable domain is EPEVTQTPSHQVTQMGQEVILRCVPISNHLYFYWYRQILGQKVEFLVSFYNNEISEKSEIFDDQFSVERPDGSNFTLKIRSTKLEDSAMYFCASSQDINYGYTFGSGTRLTVV.

The rearrangement uses TRBV19 and TRBJ1-5; 8 nucleotides align to TRBD1. Germline V gene sequence: CDR1 LNHDA, CDR2 SQIVND (reference sequence). The CDR3 covers 16 residues. Germline trimming cut 1 base from V and 1 base from J; bases unmatched to any gene: 3. CDR3 sequence reads: CASSIGTGTSNQPQHF. The CDR3 DNA follows: TGTGCCAGTAGTATAGGGACAGGGACCAGCAATCAGCCCCAGCATTTT.

This chain joins TRBV10-3 and TRBJ1-5; 8 nucleotides agree with TRBD1. The J segment lost 14 bases and the V segment lost 4 bases, leaving 4 bases of the junction unmatched. Germline V gives CDR1 ENHRY, CDR2 SYGVKD. The CDR3 runs to 11 residues. CDR3 sequence: CAISGQGYEHF. Written as DNA, the CDR3 is TGTGCCATCAGTGGACAGGGGTACGAGCATTTT.

As for this clonotype: A much bigger clone sits one base away, suggesting this may be a read error. This chain joins TRBV10-2 and TRBJ1-5; D gene uncertain. The CDR3 runs 12 residues. Germline-derived CDR1 and CDR2 are WSHSY and SAAADI. This CDR3 reads CASSEVNQSQHF. Here the CDR3 DNA reads TGTGCCAGCAGTGAGGTGAATCAGTCCCAGCATTTT.

This clonotype appeared a single time. The chain recombines TRBV20-1 with TRBJ2-7; D is unresolved. Germline V gene lookup returns CDR1 DFQATT and CDR2 SNEGSKA (reference sequence). This CDR3 comprises 14 residues. V lost 3 bases to trimming and J lost 2 bases, with 14 bases between them. Written as DNA, the CDR3 is TGCAGTGCTAGTCCTCAAAGGGAAACCTACGAGCAGTACTTC. Its translation is CSASPQRETYEQYF.

In its sample, this clonotype was seen many times. CDR3 coding DNA: TGTGCCAGCAGCCAAGGACGGAGCTCTGGAAACACCATATATTTT. This codes for CASSQGRSSGNTIYF. The rearrangement joins TRBV14 to TRBJ1-3; no clear D. The CDR3 runs 15 residues. The germline gives CDR1 SGHDN, CDR2 FVKESK. The V gene lost 1 base and the J gene lost 0 bases, with 7 bases spanning the gap.

The chain uses TRBV20-1 and TRBJ2-7, with D perhaps TRBD1 (6 bases). CDR1 is DFQATT and CDR2 is SNEGSKA in the germline V gene (reference sequence). The CDR3 has 12 amino acids. V was shortened by 6 bases and J by 5 bases, with 14 bases between the two germline ends. For the CDR3, the DNA is TGCAGTGCCGACACAGGGTCCCACGAGCAGTACTTC. Translated: CSADTGSHEQYF.

Regarding this clonotype: The junction does not match germline at one end; this may be a read error. The chain couples TRBV5-1 to TRBJ1-2, with D perhaps TRBD1 (5 bases). CDR1 and CDR2 (germline): SGHRS, YFSETQ. The CDR3 contains 14 residues. The CDR3 DNA sequence: TGCGCCAGCGGCTTGCAAGGGGCAGACTATGGTTACACCTTC. Protein sequence: CASGLQGADYGYTF.

The table lists this clonotype with many counts. V and J are TRBV5-1 and TRBJ1-2, with D hard to call. V lost 4 bases and J 3 bases, leaving 16 bases between the germline ends. The CDR3 totals 15 residues. In germline, CDR1 is SGHRS, CDR2 YFSETQ. The CDR3 DNA reads TGCGCCAGCAGCCCCGACGGGGTCCTGGACTATGGCTACACCTTC. Residues: CASSPDGVLDYGYTF.

Note on this clonotype: No conserved phenylalanine or tryptophan ends this CDR3, so it is likely a read error. The chain combines TRBV7-2 with TRBJ1-6; 10 nucleotides match TRBD1. The CDR3 spans 15 residues. Trimming at V came to 4 bases and at J to 7 bases, leaving 4 bases not matched to a gene. Per the germline V gene, CDR1 is SGHTA and CDR2 is FQGNSA. CDR3 residues: CASSSRTGGNSPLHS. CDR3 bases: TGTGCCAGCAGCTCACGGACAGGGGGAAATTCACCCCTCCACTCT.

This clonotype was counted ten times or more. This sequence joins TRBV12-3 or TRBV12-4 and TRBJ2-5; 7 nucleotides line up with TRBD1. Trimming took 6 bases from V and 3 from J; bases not matched to a gene: 4. CDR3 length equals 13 residues. This CDR3 reads CASRAGTEETQYF. DNA for the CDR3: TGTGCCAGCAGGGCCGGGACAGAAGAGACCCAGTACTTC.

The chain carries TRBV5-1 and TRBJ1-5, with TRBD1 matching over 9 bases. V trimming: 0 bases; J trimming: 4 bases; junction bases outside the gene matches: 8. Per germline, CDR1 SGHRS and CDR2 YFSETQ. The CDR3 is 17 amino acids. This CDR3 reads CASSLDPLTGGNQPQHF. The DNA for the CDR3 is TGCGCCAGCAGCTTGGATCCATTGACAGGGGGGAATCAGCCCCAGCATTTT.

The chain links TRBV10-2 to TRBJ2-5; either TRBD1 or TRBD2 may supply D (5 bases each). CDR1 and CDR2 from the germline V gene are WSHSY and SAAADI. The CDR3 runs to 14 residues. Deletions cut 7 bases from V and 10 bases from J, with 22 bases between. This CDR3 is CASMSADRYGGQYF. The DNA of the CDR3 is TGCGCCAGCATGAGTGCCGACCGGTATGGGGGCCAGTACTTC.

This clonotype appeared a single time. The chain uses TRBV5-1 and TRBJ1-4; D not resolved. CDR1 is SGHRS and CDR2 is YFSETQ in the germline V gene. The CDR3 is 14 residues long. V gave up 4 bases and J gave up 5 bases, with 12 bases separating them. CDR3 sequence reads: CASSLMGKNEKLFF. The CDR3 nucleotides are TGCGCCAGCAGCCTCATGGGGAAGAATGAAAAACTGTTTTTT.

This chain links TRBV7-3 with TRBJ2-2; D gene unclear. This CDR3 has 15 amino acids. Germline CDR1 and CDR2: SGHTA and FQGTGA. Trimming stripped 4 bases from V and 1 base from J, with 10 bases between. CDR3 sequence: CASSSANKNTGELFF. DNA of the CDR3: TGTGCCAGCAGCTCCGCAAATAAGAACACCGGGGAGCTGTTTTTT.

A note on this clonotype: A read error may produce the germline difference seen at one junction end. The V call is TRBV12-3 or TRBV12-4, the J call TRBJ1-1; unclear D gene. The CDR3 sequence is 13 residues long. CDR3 sequence reads: CASSLPVNTEALF. CDR3 sequence (DNA): TGCGCCAGCAGTTTGCCAGTGAACACTGAAGCTCTCTTT.

V and J are TRBV2 and TRBJ2-6; D gene unclear. With 5 bases removed from V and 0 bases from J, the gap between germline ends came to 20 bases. The CDR3 contains 19 residues. The germline V gene encodes CDR1 SNHLY and CDR2 FYNNEI. This chain's CDR3 is CASSSEATSLGSGANVLTF. In DNA form, the CDR3 reads TGTGCCAGCAGTTCCGAAGCGACCTCATTGGGCTCTGGGGCCAACGTCCTGACTTTC.

The chain couples TRBV5-4 to TRBJ1-2, with D perhaps matching TRBD1 (5 bases). The germline V gene encodes CDR1 SGHNT and CDR2 YYREEE (reference sequence). V was shortened by 3 bases and J by 8 bases, with 23 bases between the two germline ends. There are 16 residues in the CDR3. CDR3 region: CASSSGQSSRVLGYTF. Here the CDR3 DNA reads TGTGCCAGCAGCTCCGGGCAATCGAGCAGGGTACTCGGCTACACCTTC.

The sample holds a few counts of this clonotype. The V and J genes are TRBV4-1 and TRBJ1-1, with a tentative D call TRBD1 (5 bases). The CDR3 has 15 residues. CDR1 is MGHRA, CDR2 YSYEKL, per germline. Trimming took 2 bases from V and 2 from J, leaving 12 bases between them. DNA of the CDR3: TGCGCCAGCAGCCAACCAGGGAGCCCCAACACTGAAGCTTTCTTT. It translates to CASSQPGSPNTEAFF.

The rearrangement links TRBV6-5 to TRBJ1-2; 8 bases match TRBD1. Germline CDR1 is MNHEY and CDR2 is SVGAGI. After removal of 2 bases from V and 8 bases from J, the junction contained 7 bases not matched to a gene. The CDR3 contains 14 residues. CDR3 DNA sequence: TGTGCCAGCAGTTACATCTGGACAGGGTCGGGCTACACCTTC. Protein: CASSYIWTGSGYTF.

The chain joins TRBV7-9 to TRBJ1-2; D is uncertain. The CDR3 is 11 residues long. Germline V lookup: CDR1 SEHNR, CDR2 FQNEAQ (reference sequence). V was shortened by 5 bases and J by 6 bases, with 7 bases between the two germline ends. The CDR3 sequence: CASSLPNGYTF. Written as DNA, the CDR3 is TGTGCCAGCAGCCTACCGAATGGCTACACCTTC.

The J gene is TRBJ2-5, the V gene TRBV5-6, with D perhaps TRBD1 or TRBD2 (5 bases each). The germline gives CDR1 SGHDT, CDR2 YYEEEE. V was trimmed by 6 bases and J by 2 bases, leaving 14 bases between them. This CDR3 has 14 amino acids. This CDR3 is CASNPMGRQETQYF. CDR3 coding DNA: TGTGCCAGCAACCCGATGGGACGGCAAGAGACCCAGTACTTC.